The 19 T cell receptor beta chains below were found in one sample sequenced in a study of cytomegalovirus exposure and HLA in healthy donors. Both 60 Vbeta primers and 13 Jbeta primers went into the PCR. Profiled with immunoSEQ multiplex PCR; TCRdb holds only in-frame clones, not every one. The sample records more than 95,000 clones, 76% being singletons. Source material: PBMCs. The receptor set was obtained from a man aged 50-59 years in good health and CMV-seronegative.

This rearrangement joins TRBV7-2 to TRBJ2-1; 11 bases are shared with TRBD2. Germline V gives CDR1 SGHTA, CDR2 FQGNSA. After removal of 5 bases from V and 4 bases from J, the junction contained 4 bases not matched to a gene. This CDR3 spans 15 amino acids. The CDR3 protein is CASSALAGVYNEQFF. Written as DNA, the CDR3 is TGTGCCAGCAGCGCACTAGCGGGGGTTTACAATGAGCAGTTCTTC.

The rearrangement links TRBV7-2 to TRBJ2-5; D may be TRBD2 (5 bases). V was trimmed by 2 bases and J by 10 bases, leaving 8 bases between them. CDR1 is SGHTA, CDR2 FQGNSA, per germline. This CDR3 spans 11 amino acids. The CDR3 region has the DNA TGTGCCAGCAGCTTACCGGAGGTCCAGTACTTC. It translates to CASSLPEVQYF.

The chain is built from TRBV7-2 and TRBJ1-6, with 9 positions matching TRBD1. This CDR3 has 15 residues. Germline trimming cut 1 base from V and 7 bases from J; bases unmatched to any gene: 2. Germline V gene sequence: CDR1 SGHTA, CDR2 FQGNSA. CDR3 region: CASSLGGQGNSPLHF. DNA of the CDR3: TGTGCCAGCAGCTTAGGGGGACAGGGCAATTCACCCCTCCACTTT.

This chain links TRBV19 with TRBJ1-1; TRBD1 might be the D (5 bases). Germline V gives CDR1 LNHDA, CDR2 SQIVND (reference sequence). Trimming left V 3 bases short and J 11 bases short, with 16 bases between. CDR3 size: 13 residues. Here the CDR3 reads CASSISGGRGAFF. DNA of the CDR3: TGTGCCAGTAGTATTTCGGGGGGACGGGGGGCTTTCTTT.

This sequence joins TRBV5-4 and TRBJ1-1; D uncertain. This CDR3 has 13 residues. V was pared by 3 bases and J by 4 bases, with 10 bases between. CDR1 and CDR2 (germline): SGHNT, YYREEE (reference sequence). CDR3 sequence: CASSSISGTEAFF. The CDR3 region has the DNA TGTGCCAGCAGCTCGATCAGTGGCACTGAAGCTTTCTTT.

This clone has a handful of counts. This rearrangement joins TRBV5-1 to TRBJ2-7, with D perhaps TRBD1 (6 bases). V gave up 4 bases and J gave up 0 bases, with 17 bases separating them. CDR3 length equals 16 residues. Germline CDR1 is SGHRS and CDR2 is YFSETQ. The CDR3 is CASSPLGRTDSYEQYF. The DNA of the CDR3 is TGCGCCAGCAGCCCCCTGGGCAGGACAGACTCCTACGAGCAGTACTTC. The whole variable domain, remainder taken from reference TRBV5-1 and TRBJ2-7, is KAGVTQTPRYLIKTRGQQVTLSCSPISGHRSVSWYQQTPGQGLQFLFEYFSETQRNKGNFPGRFSGRQFSNSRSEMNVSTLELGDSALYLCASSPLGRTDSYEQYFGPGTRLTVT.

This chain links TRBV7-9 with TRBJ2-7; D perhaps matches TRBD1 (5 bases). Germline V gives CDR1 SEHNR, CDR2 FQNEAQ (reference sequence). V lost 1 base and J 3 bases, leaving 19 bases between the germline ends. This CDR3 spans 17 amino acids. The CDR3 reads CASSLVARSGIHYEQYF. DNA of the CDR3: TGTGCCAGCAGCTTAGTGGCTCGGTCAGGGATTCACTACGAGCAGTACTTC.

On this clone itself: Compared with germline, one end of the junction differs, possibly owing to a read error. This chain links TRBV5-6 with TRBJ2-2; unclear D gene. The CDR3 spans 13 residues. Germline V gene sequence: CDR1 SGHDT, CDR2 YYEEEE. CDR3 DNA: TGTGCCAGCACCTTGCTCCACACCGGGGAGCTGTTTTTT. This sequence encodes CASTLLHTGELFF.

The V call is TRBV7-3, the J call TRBJ1-2; TRBD1 is a possible D gene (6 bases). Germline V gene data show CDR1 as SGHTA and CDR2 as FQGTGA. V was clipped by 9 bases and J by 3 bases, with 17 bases between them. The CDR3 spans 14 residues. Written as DNA, the CDR3 is TGTGCCAGGGGACAATGGGCGCGGGACTATGGCTACACCTTC. It yields the protein CARGQWARDYGYTF.

This clone was seen a single time. The chain has TRBV2 and TRBJ2-2; TRBD1 matches at 7 bases. The germline V gene encodes CDR1 SNHLY and CDR2 FYNNEI. Trimming at V came to 6 bases and at J to 3 bases, leaving 16 bases not matched to a gene. This CDR3 is built from 18 residues. The CDR3 region has the DNA TGTGCCAGCAGCCGGACAGGACGGGCGCTCCGAGACACCGGGGAGCTGTTTTTT. This gives the protein CASSRTGRALRDTGELFF.

The chain is built from TRBV4-3 and TRBJ1-2; 8 nucleotides match TRBD1. Trimming removed 3 bases from V and 0 bases from J; junction bases left unmatched: 6. This CDR3 region has 16 residues. Germline lookup yields CDR1 LGHNA and CDR2 YSLEER. The CDR3 loop reads CASSHLQGAPNYGYTF. The CDR3 nucleotides are TGCGCCAGCAGCCATCTCCAGGGGGCTCCTAACTATGGCTACACCTTC.

There are a few counts of this clone. The V gene is TRBV28, the J gene TRBJ1-5; TRBD1 aligns across 7 bases. From germline, CDR1 is MDHEN and CDR2 SYDVKM. V shed 5 bases and J 3 bases; nucleotides not matched to a gene: 16. CDR3 length: 18 residues. CDR3 sequence (DNA): TGTGCCAGCAGTCCTTCGGGGACAGTCTTAGGGCTCAATCAGCCCCAGCATTTT. As protein: CASSPSGTVLGLNQPQHF.

The chain uses TRBV9 and TRBJ2-7, with 9 positions matching TRBD2. The CDR3 loop spans 15 amino acids. Germline V lookup: CDR1 SGDLS, CDR2 YYNGEE. J lost 3 bases, V lost 2 bases, and 6 bases had no gene match. The DNA of the CDR3 is TGTGCCAGCAGCGTCCGAGCGGGGGGTGGCTACGAGCAGTACTTC. It yields the protein CASSVRAGGGYEQYF.

This clone has only a few counts. This sequence joins TRBV6-1 and TRBJ2-5; D is possibly TRBD2 (6 bases). Per the germline V gene, CDR1 is MNHNS and CDR2 is SASEGT. This CDR3 contains 15 residues. The V gene lost 2 bases and the J gene lost 4 bases, with 14 bases spanning the gap. The CDR3 DNA reads as TGTGCCAGCAGTGAACCGGGACTGGGGAGAGAGACCCAGTACTTC. Translation: CASSEPGLGRETQYF.

The rearrangement uses TRBV12-5 and TRBJ2-1; D is perhaps TRBD1 (6 bases). Trimming removed 6 bases from V and 6 bases from J, with 18 bases in between. The CDR3 is 15 residues long. CDR1 and CDR2 (germline): LGHNT, FRNRAP. CDR3: CASGHGTRNLNEQFF. Written as DNA, the CDR3 is TGTGCTAGTGGACACGGGACACGGAACCTCAATGAGCAGTTCTTC.

The V gene is TRBV5-1, the J gene TRBJ2-1; 7 bases are shared with TRBD1. Looked up from germline, CDR1 is SGHRS and CDR2 is YFSETQ. The CDR3 covers 15 residues. V lost 0 bases to trimming and J lost 9 bases; unmatched junction nucleotides: 9. CDR3 nucleotide sequence: TGCGCCAGCAGCTTGGGGGGACAGATTTCCATTGAGCAGTTCTTC. This translates into CASSLGGQISIEQFF.

This clone was detected only a few times. Other nucleotide sequences in the sample specify the same CDR3. The J gene is TRBJ2-2, the V gene TRBV18; 8 bases line up with TRBD1. Germline values: CDR1 KGHSH, CDR2 LQKENI. With V trimmed by 3 bases and J by 4 bases, 4 bases remained unmatched. The CDR3 extends over 15 amino acids. CDR3 DNA: TGTGCCAGCTCACCGGGAACAGGGGGCACCGGGGAGCTGTTTTTT. Its protein is CASSPGTGGTGELFF.

This clone was seen a few times. The rearrangement uses TRBV7-9 and TRBJ2-1, with TRBD2 identical over 15 bases. After removal of 0 bases from V and 7 bases from J, the junction contained 1 base not matched to a gene. The CDR3 length is 16 residues. Germline V gives CDR1 SEHNR, CDR2 FQNEAQ (reference sequence). DNA for the CDR3: TGTGCCAGCAGCTTAGCCGGACTAGCGGGGGGGAATGAGCAGTTCTTC. Translated, it gives CASSLAGLAGGNEQFF.

The CDR3: CASSGARGAFF. The CDR3 DNA reads TGTGCCAGCAGTGGAGCAAGGGGGGCTTTCTTT. V gene TRBV2 combines with J gene TRBJ1-1; perhaps TRBD1 as D (6 bases). This CDR3 contains 11 residues. V was trimmed by 4 bases and J by 11 bases, leaving 11 bases between them. Germline CDR1 is SNHLY and CDR2 is FYNNEI.